The 14 T cell receptor beta chains in this list originate from one sample, sequenced in a study of post-analysis software for immune sequencing data. Tagging with unique molecular identifiers was a feature of the TCR beta cDNA libraries. TCRdb re-derived calls from the PCR reads in MiXCR, one entry per CDR3 protein. The table shows about 460,000 distinct CDR3 sequences, with roughly 45% occurring only once. Study-level findings and limits: Among 5 or 6 TRBV segments more frequent in patients than controls were TRBV5-6, TRBV5-1 and TRBV20-1.

Which antigens these TCRs recognize remains unknown. The sequenced sample was blood. The source is a girl aged 10-17 years with multiple sclerosis.

The chain joins TRBV15 to TRBJ1-1, with 7 bases identical to TRBD1. CDR3 size: 15 residues. Trimming cost V 0 bases and J 6 bases; bases outside gene matches: 7. Germline CDR1 is LNHNV and CDR2 is YYDKDF (reference sequence). The CDR3 coding sequence is TGTGCCACCAGCAGAGAAGGGACAGTAGGACCTGAAGCTTTCTTT. It translates to CATSREGTVGPEAFF.

To note about this clonotype: A much more abundant neighbour one base away suggests this may be a read error. The CDR3 nucleotides read TGTGCCATCAGTTATACTAGCGGGAGGGCCTACAATGAGCAGTACTTC. As protein: CAISYTSGRAYNEQYF. The V and J genes are TRBV10-3 and TRBJ2-5; TRBD2 matches 13 bases. V lost 5 bases, J lost 11 bases, and 14 bases stayed unmatched. The length of the CDR3 is 16 residues. Looked up from germline, CDR1 is ENHRY and CDR2 is SYGVKD.

CDR3 nucleotides: TGCAGCGCTCCCCCCGGGACAGCTTCCTACGAGCAGTACTTC. Translated: CSAPPGTASYEQYF. The rearrangement joins TRBV20-1 to TRBJ2-7; 7 bases map to TRBD1. CDR1 and CDR2 (germline): DFQATT, SNEGSKA (reference sequence). The CDR3 runs 14 residues.

The chain is built from TRBV6-1 and TRBJ1-6, with D possibly TRBD1 on 5 matching bases. Trimming removed 3 bases at V and 5 bases at J, with 8 bases between. The CDR3 covers 14 residues. Germline CDR1 and CDR2: MNHNS and SASEGT. CDR3 sequence (DNA): TGTGCCAGCAGTGAGACAGCAGATAATTCACCCCTCCACTTT. As protein: CASSETADNSPLHF.

This chain uses TRBV4-1 with TRBJ1-2; 9 bases are a match to TRBD1. This CDR3 is 15 amino acids long. V shed 4 bases and J 1 base; nucleotides not matched to a gene: 4. Germline V gives CDR1 MGHRA, CDR2 YSYEKL. The CDR3 spells CASSLDRGDNYGYTF. Here the CDR3 DNA reads TGCGCCAGCAGCCTAGACAGGGGGGATAACTATGGCTACACCTTC.

The gene calls are TRBV15 and TRBJ2-7; 9 nucleotides match TRBD1. The ends lost 4 bases at V and 4 bases at J; junction bases unmatched: 11. In germline, CDR1 is LNHNV, CDR2 YYDKDF (reference sequence). CDR3 length equals 16 residues. CDR3 protein: CATSTPRGQGVYEQYF. The CDR3 nucleotides are TGTGCCACCAGCACCCCCAGGGGACAGGGAGTGTACGAGCAGTACTTC.

This clonotype was seen a few times. J is TRBJ2-7 and V is TRBV28, with a tentative D call TRBD1 (7 bases). This CDR3 is 16 amino acids long. V lost 5 bases, J lost 4 bases, and 21 bases lay in between. The V gene's germline CDR1 is MDHEN and CDR2 SYDVKM. The CDR3 sequence: CASSPGGGWGPYEQYF. DNA for the CDR3: TGTGCCAGCAGTCCAGGAGGGGGCTGGGGTCCGTACGAGCAGTACTTC.

The chain employs TRBV14 and TRBJ2-7; 8 positions match TRBD2. The junction had 11 bases not matched to a gene; V was cut back by 2 bases and J by 2 bases. In germline, CDR1 is SGHDN, CDR2 FVKESK. There are 17 residues in the CDR3. In nucleotides, the CDR3 is TGTGCCAGCAGCCAACCATTGGGGCTAGCGGGCACCTACGAGCAGTACTTC. Protein: CASSQPLGLAGTYEQYF.

The chain is built from TRBV5-4 and TRBJ2-1; 9 nucleotides match TRBD1. The CDR3 runs 13 residues. After removal of 3 bases from V and 7 bases from J, the junction contained 2 bases not matched to a gene. Germline V gene sequence: CDR1 SGHNT, CDR2 YYREEE (reference sequence). CDR3 in amino acids: CASSSGTGNEQFF. The CDR3 bases are TGTGCCAGCAGCTCCGGGACAGGGAATGAGCAGTTCTTC.

About this clonotype: One junction end disagrees with the germline gene, perhaps due to a read error. The chain is built from TRBV7-3 and TRBJ1-5; D gene ambiguous. CDR3 length equals 13 residues. In germline, CDR1 is SGHTA, CDR2 FQGTGA. CDR3 sequence (DNA): TGTGCCGGCAGCTTAAGTAGGGATCAGCCCCAGCATTTT. This codes for CAGSLSRDQPQHF.

The rearrangement links TRBV5-1 to TRBJ2-5, with D perhaps matching TRBD1 (5 bases). CDR3 size: 17 residues. Trimming left V 0 bases short and J 5 bases short, with 20 bases between. CDR1 SGHRS and CDR2 YFSETQ come from the germline V gene. For the CDR3, the DNA is TGCGCCAGCAGCTTGGCCGTTTCGGCCGCCAAGGGGGAGACCCAGTACTTC. Encoded protein: CASSLAVSAAKGETQYF.

The chain links TRBV18 to TRBJ2-7, with D possibly matching TRBD2 (5 bases). The last part of the DNA fits TRBJ2-5 better; the J call may be wrong. The CDR3 is 13 amino acids. Germline CDR1 is KGHSH and CDR2 is LQKENI. The CDR3 is CASSPPGGPTQYF. The CDR3 coding sequence is TGTGCCAGCTCACCACCAGGAGGACCGACCCAGTACTTC.

The V gene is TRBV12-3 or TRBV12-4, the J gene TRBJ2-3; perhaps TRBD2 as D (6 bases). The CDR3 is made up of 17 amino acids. Trimming stripped 7 bases from V and 2 bases from J, with 22 bases between. The chain's CDR3 is CASTKTWDSRSTDTQYF. CDR3 DNA: TGTGCCAGCACCAAAACGTGGGACTCTAGGTCCACAGATACGCAGTATTTT.

There are a few counts of this clonotype. The chain couples TRBV14 to TRBJ2-7; D gene unclear. The CDR3 is made up of 14 amino acids. Trimming pared 5 bases from V and 2 bases from J, leaving 13 bases between. The germline gives CDR1 SGHDN, CDR2 FVKESK. Here the CDR3 DNA reads TGTGCCAGCAGCGAAGGCCCCCCAACCTACGAGCAGTACTTC. Translating it yields CASSEGPPTYEQYF. Full variable domain (remainder filled in from reference TRBV14 and TRBJ2-7): EAGVTQFPSHSVIEKGQTVTLRCDPISGHDNLYWYRRVMGKEIKFLLHFVKESKQDESGMPNNRFLAERTGGTYSTLKVQPAELEDSGVYFCASSEGPPTYEQYFGPGTRLTVT.